Presented here are 22 T cell receptor beta chains from one specimen sequenced in a study of PD-L1 blockade in urothelial cancer. Some clones are missing from TCRdb's copy, which holds only in-frame ones; the method was immunoSEQ multiplex PCR. The sample consists of approximately 63,000 clones, approximately 80% of them appearing once. Regarding time point: pretreatment peripheral blood. The sample consisted of PBMCs, taken around atezolizumab (anti-PD-L1) treatment. The receptors shown here come from a man aged 70 or older with urothelial cancer.

The V and J genes are TRBV19 and TRBJ2-5; weak D call: TRBD2 (5 bases). The V gene's germline CDR1 is LNHDA and CDR2 SQIVND (reference sequence). V was trimmed by 2 bases and J by 4 bases, leaving 11 bases between them. The length of the CDR3 is 14 residues. In DNA, the CDR3 is TGTGCCAGTAGTATAAGACTATCGGGAGAGACCCAGTACTTC. It translates to CASSIRLSGETQYF.

The V gene is TRBV11-2, the J gene TRBJ1-1, with unresolved D. The V end lost 6 bases, the J end lost 5 bases, and 16 bases lay between the germline ends. The CDR3 runs to 14 residues. Germline V CDR1 and CDR2: SGHAT, FQNNGV. The CDR3 region is CASSRERAITEAFF. In DNA, the CDR3 is TGTGCCAGCAGTCGGGAGAGGGCTATAACTGAAGCTTTCTTT.

V usage is TRBV4-1 and J usage is TRBJ1-4; D gene ambiguous. V lost 0 bases and J 1 base, leaving 12 bases between the germline ends. Looked up from germline, CDR1 is MGHRA and CDR2 is YSYEKL. The CDR3 has 17 amino acids. The CDR3 loop reads CASSQEFGLLTNEKLFF. In DNA form, the CDR3 reads TGCGCCAGCAGCCAAGAATTTGGGCTCTTAACTAATGAAAAACTGTTTTTT.

This clone was observed a single time. The V and J genes are TRBV27 and TRBJ2-1; 10 bases fit TRBD1. Trimming cost V 0 bases and J 7 bases; bases outside gene matches: 3. The CDR3 totals 15 residues. Germline V CDR1 and CDR2: MNHEY, SMNVEV (reference sequence). DNA of the CDR3: TGTGCCAGCAGTTTATCGGGGACAGGGGCAAATGAGCAGTTCTTC. This gives the protein CASSLSGTGANEQFF.

The chain links TRBV28 to TRBJ2-7; TRBD2 is a possible D gene (5 bases). V lost 2 bases and J 2 bases, leaving 16 bases between the germline ends. This CDR3 is 16 amino acids long. Germline-derived CDR1 and CDR2 are MDHEN and SYDVKM. This CDR3 is CASSLAGRGPTYEQYF. The CDR3 region has the DNA TGTGCCAGCAGTTTAGCCGGCCGGGGTCCTACCTACGAGCAGTACTTC.

The chain carries TRBV7-9 and TRBJ2-7; D is perhaps TRBD2 (6 bases). The CDR3 contains 13 residues. V was trimmed by 3 bases and J by 6 bases, leaving 12 bases between them. Germline CDR1 SEHNR, CDR2 FQNEAQ (reference sequence). The DNA for the CDR3 is TGTGCCAGCAGCTTGGCGGGACCGCTCGAGCAGTACTTC. Translation: CASSLAGPLEQYF.

CDR3 sequence reads: CASSQSREVTEAFF. For the CDR3, the DNA is TGTGCCAGCTCACAAAGCAGGGAGGTCACTGAAGCTTTCTTT. The chain combines TRBV18 with TRBJ1-1; D perhaps matches TRBD1 (5 bases). V lost 4 bases and J lost 4, with 13 bases in between. CDR1 and CDR2 (germline): KGHSH, LQKENI. This CDR3 spans 14 amino acids. Full variable domain (rest looked up from reference TRBV18 and TRBJ1-1): NAGVMQNPRHLVRRRGQEARLRCSPMKGHSHVYWYRQLPEEGLKFMVYLQKENIIDESGMPKERFSAEFPKEGPSILRIQQVVRGDSAAYFCASSQSREVTEAFFGQGTRLTVV.

This chain links TRBV19 with TRBJ2-1, with 10 bases lining up with TRBD2. Germline V gene sequence: CDR1 LNHDA, CDR2 SQIVND (reference sequence). V shed 5 bases, J shed 2 bases, and the junction held 18 bases outside the gene matches. The CDR3 consists of 20 residues. The CDR3 DNA sequence: TGTGCCAGTAGTGAGTTCGGAGCGTCTAGCGGGAGTTTGCCCTACAATGAGCAGTTCTTC. Encoded protein: CASSEFGASSGSLPYNEQFF.

This clone ranks as medium-sized (0.01 to 0.1%). Other DNA variants within this sample encode the same CDR3. The chain is built from TRBV28 and TRBJ2-1, with TRBD1 as a possible D gene (6 bases). V was pared by 3 bases and J by 6 bases, with 9 bases between. Germline V gene lookup returns CDR1 MDHEN and CDR2 SYDVKM. There are 13 residues in the CDR3. The CDR3 DNA sequence: TGTGCCAGCAGTTTTAGGACAGCCAATGAGCAGTTCTTC. This translates into CASSFRTANEQFF.

V is TRBV5-5 and J is TRBJ2-7; possibly TRBD2 for D (5 bases). The V gene lost 0 bases and the J gene lost 0 bases, with 7 bases spanning the gap. The CDR3 is 14 amino acids. Germline assignment: CDR1 SGHKS and CDR2 YYEKEE (reference sequence). DNA of the CDR3: TGTGCCAGCAGCTTGGGAGGGAGCTCCTACGAGCAGTACTTC. Its protein product is CASSLGGSSYEQYF.

The chain couples TRBV19 to TRBJ2-7; 9 bases line up with TRBD1. The germline V gene encodes CDR1 LNHDA and CDR2 SQIVND (reference sequence). The V gene end was trimmed by 3 bases and the J gene end by 4 bases; junction bases not matched to a gene: 7. The CDR3 is 15 amino acids. The CDR3: CASSISGTGTYEQYF. CDR3 nucleotides: TGTGCCAGTAGTATCTCTGGGACAGGGACTTACGAGCAGTACTTC.

The chain joins TRBV11-3 to TRBJ2-2; tentative D call: TRBD2 (5 bases). Germline CDR1 and CDR2: SGHNT and YENEEA. Trimming removed 2 bases from V and 0 bases from J, with 10 bases in between. This CDR3 region has 16 residues. The CDR3 DNA reads TGTGCCAGCAGCTTAAACGGAGCGGCGAACACCGGGGAGCTGTTTTTT. It specifies CASSLNGAANTGELFF.

The chain employs TRBV15 and TRBJ1-1; 11 positions agree with TRBD1. This CDR3 is built from 16 residues. Germline V gene lookup returns CDR1 LNHNV and CDR2 YYDKDF (reference sequence). V lost 0 bases and J lost 4; bases outside the gene matches: 4. This CDR3 is CATSRDPGTGGTEAFF. The CDR3 DNA reads TGTGCCACCAGCAGAGACCCCGGGACAGGGGGCACTGAAGCTTTCTTT.

This chain links TRBV27 with TRBJ2-2, with a possible D match to TRBD1 (5 bases). Germline-derived CDR1 and CDR2 are MNHEY and SMNVEV (reference sequence). Trimming shortened V by 6 bases and J by 0 bases, and 11 bases separated the two germline ends. CDR3 length equals 15 residues. In nucleotides, the CDR3 is TGTGCCAGCAGCCTGACAGACCCGAACACCGGGGAGCTGTTTTTT. Translating it yields CASSLTDPNTGELFF.

This chain connects TRBV5-5 to TRBJ1-5; 9 bases match TRBD1. Germline trimming cut 1 base from V and 7 bases from J; bases unmatched to any gene: 6. Germline V gene data show CDR1 as SGHKS and CDR2 as YYEKEE (reference sequence). The CDR3 is 15 amino acids. The CDR3 is CASSLFPTGGQPQHF. The CDR3 DNA reads as TGTGCCAGCAGCTTGTTCCCGACAGGGGGACAGCCCCAGCATTTT.

The rearrangement links TRBV2 to TRBJ2-1; unclear D gene. In germline, CDR1 is SNHLY, CDR2 FYNNEI. CDR3 length equals 11 residues. Trimming stripped 6 bases from V and 4 bases from J, with 4 bases between. The DNA of the CDR3 is TGTGCCAGCAGCTTTTACAATGAGCAGTTCTTC. Translated, it gives CASSFYNEQFF.

The chain recombines TRBV6-5 with TRBJ1-1; TRBD1 might be the D (6 bases). V lost 2 bases to trimming and J lost 2 bases, with 15 bases between them. Looked up from germline, CDR1 is MNHEY and CDR2 is SVGAGI. This CDR3 has 16 residues. CDR3 sequence (DNA): TGTGCCAGCAGTTACACGGGGGGGACACCTAACACTGAAGCTTTCTTT. It translates to CASSYTGGTPNTEAFF.

The chain has TRBV28 and TRBJ2-7, with D possibly matching TRBD2 (6 bases). Germline values: CDR1 MDHEN, CDR2 SYDVKM. Trimming left V 3 bases short and J 0 bases short, with 15 bases between. The CDR3 covers 16 residues. Here the CDR3 DNA reads TGTGCCAGCAGTTTTCTCGGGGGTCCACGCTCCTACGAGCAGTACTTC. Translated: CASSFLGGPRSYEQYF.

This chain uses TRBV11-2 with TRBJ2-1, with D possibly being TRBD2 (5 bases). CDR1 and CDR2 (germline): SGHAT, FQNNGV. The CDR3 runs to 13 residues. Trimming stripped 0 bases from V and 7 bases from J, with 7 bases between. CDR3 protein: CASSLETMNEQFF. The DNA for the CDR3 is TGTGCCAGCAGCTTAGAGACTATGAATGAGCAGTTCTTC.

CDR3 region: CASNIRGSYEQYF. The CDR3 nucleotides read TGTGCCAGCAATATTAGGGGGTCCTACGAGCAGTACTTC. The chain uses TRBV7-2 and TRBJ2-7, with D possibly TRBD1 on 6 matching bases. CDR1 is SGHTA and CDR2 is FQGNSA in the germline V gene. CDR3 length equals 13 residues. V was pared by 7 bases and J by 1 base, with 11 bases between.

The V call is TRBV29-1, the J call TRBJ1-2; D perhaps matches TRBD1 (5 bases). Germline V gene sequence: CDR1 SQVTM, CDR2 ANQGSEA. The V end lost 4 bases, the J end lost 0 bases, and 6 bases lay between the germline ends. The CDR3 is made up of 12 amino acids. CDR3 nucleotide sequence: TGCAGCGTTGTAGGGGCTAACTATGGCTACACCTTC. Protein product: CSVVGANYGYTF. Supplemented by reference TRBV29-1 and TRBJ1-2, the full variable domain reads SAVISQKPSRDICQRGTSLTIQCQVDSQVTMMFWYRQQPGQSLTLIATANQGSEATYESGFVIDKFPISRPNLTFSTLTVSNMSPEDSSIYLCSVVGANYGYTFGSGTRLTVV.

This clone was counted between two and nine times. The J gene is TRBJ1-5, the V gene TRBV10-3, with D uncertain. From germline, CDR1 is ENHRY and CDR2 SYGVKD. The length of the CDR3 is 12 residues. V was clipped by 3 bases and J by 10 bases, with 10 bases between them. In DNA form, the CDR3 reads TGTGCCATCAGTGATTCTCGAAGCCCCCAGCATTTT. Its protein product is CAISDSRSPQHF.